The clone carrying this T cell receptor (beta chain) was recorded a few times. There are 17 residues in the CDR3. The V and J ends lost 1 base and 2 bases, in that order; junction bases with no gene match: 6. CDR1 and CDR2 from the germline V gene are LGHNA and YSLEER. The PCR employed 60 Vbeta primers together with 13 Jbeta primers. Clones were sequenced by immunoSEQ multiplex PCR, and TCRdb holds only the in-frame ones, with some missing. The sample contains 130,000 to 150,000 clones, roughly four fifths of which appear only once. The data were taken from a study of cytomegalovirus exposure and HLA in healthy donors. About the research overall: An early release of data contained some 80 million unique TCRs, which came from HLA-typed donors.

Sequences were obtained from PBMCs. The chain employs TRBV4-3 and TRBJ2-3; TRBD2 agrees at 10 bases. The receptor's source is a woman aged 50 to 60 in good health and CMV-seronegative. The CDR3 here is CASSQVFSGGSTDTQYF. CDR3 nucleotides: TGCGCCAGCAGCCAAGTTTTTAGCGGGGGGTCCACAGATACGCAGTATTTT.